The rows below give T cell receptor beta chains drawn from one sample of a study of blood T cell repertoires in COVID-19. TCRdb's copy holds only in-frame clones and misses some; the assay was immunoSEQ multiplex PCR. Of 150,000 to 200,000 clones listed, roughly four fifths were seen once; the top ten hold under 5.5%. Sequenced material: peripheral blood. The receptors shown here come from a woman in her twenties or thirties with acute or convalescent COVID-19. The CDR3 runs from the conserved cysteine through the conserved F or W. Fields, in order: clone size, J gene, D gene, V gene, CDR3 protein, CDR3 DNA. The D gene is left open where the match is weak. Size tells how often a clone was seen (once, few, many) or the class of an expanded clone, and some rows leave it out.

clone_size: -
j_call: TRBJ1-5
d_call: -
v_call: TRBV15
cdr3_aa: CATSRGSHNQPQHF
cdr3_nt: TGTGCCACCAGCAGAGGGTCACACAATCAGCCCCAGCATTTT

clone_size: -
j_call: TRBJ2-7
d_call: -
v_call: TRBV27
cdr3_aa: CASSLETGVSYEQYF
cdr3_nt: TGTGCCAGCAGTTTAGAGACAGGAGTCTCCTACGAGCAGTACTTC

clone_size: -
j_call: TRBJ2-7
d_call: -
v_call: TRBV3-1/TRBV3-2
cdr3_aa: CASSPPSYEQYF
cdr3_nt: TGTGCCAGCAGCCCTCCTTCCTACGAGCAGTACTTC

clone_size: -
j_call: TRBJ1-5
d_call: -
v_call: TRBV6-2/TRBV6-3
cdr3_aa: CASSYRGARGWQPQHF
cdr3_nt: TGTGCCAGCAGTTACCGGGGGGCGCGGGGTTGGCAGCCCCAGCATTTT

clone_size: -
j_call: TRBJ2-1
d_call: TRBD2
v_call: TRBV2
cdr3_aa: CASNKREIDEQFF
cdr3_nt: TGTGCCAGCAATAAGCGGGAGATCGATGAGCAGTTCTTC

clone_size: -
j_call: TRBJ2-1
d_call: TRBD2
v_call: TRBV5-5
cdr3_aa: CASSPGLAGGRRYNEQFF
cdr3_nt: TGTGCCAGCAGCCCGGGACTAGCGGGAGGTCGACGATACAATGAGCAGTTCTTC

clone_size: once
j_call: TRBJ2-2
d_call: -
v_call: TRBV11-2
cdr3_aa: CASSLDGQFTGELFF
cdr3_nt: TGTGCCAGCAGCTTAGATGGACAGTTCACCGGGGAGCTGTTTTTT

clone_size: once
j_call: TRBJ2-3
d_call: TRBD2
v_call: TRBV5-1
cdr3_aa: CASSLSSGSFTDTQYF
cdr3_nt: TGCGCCAGCAGCTTGAGTAGCGGGAGCTTTACAGATACGCAGTATTTT

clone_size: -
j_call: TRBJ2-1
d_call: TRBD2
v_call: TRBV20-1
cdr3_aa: CSASVAGGRYNEQFF
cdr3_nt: TGCAGTGCTAGTGTAGCGGGAGGGCGATACAATGAGCAGTTCTTC

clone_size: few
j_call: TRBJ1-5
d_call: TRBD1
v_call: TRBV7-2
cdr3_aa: CASSARGTGGGIFQPQHF
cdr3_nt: TGTGCCAGCAGCGCAAGGGGGACAGGGGGCGGAATTTTTCAGCCCCAGCATTTT

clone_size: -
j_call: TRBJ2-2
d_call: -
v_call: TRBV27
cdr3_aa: CASRLIRLTGELFF
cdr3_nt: TGTGCCAGCAGACTGATCAGGTTAACCGGGGAGCTGTTTTTT

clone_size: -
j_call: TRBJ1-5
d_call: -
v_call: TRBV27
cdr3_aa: CASSPLSNQPQHF
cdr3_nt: TGTGCCAGCAGTCCCCTTAGCAATCAGCCCCAGCATTTT

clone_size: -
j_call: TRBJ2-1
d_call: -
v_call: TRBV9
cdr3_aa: CASSVGFGGGSSYNEQFF
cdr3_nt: TGTGCCAGCAGCGTAGGGTTTGGCGGAGGGAGCTCCTACAATGAGCAGTTCTTC

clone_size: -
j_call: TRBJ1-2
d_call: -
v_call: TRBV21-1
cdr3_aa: CGQQSGTGVGFGYGYTF
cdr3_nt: TGTGGCCAGCAAAGTGGGACAGGGGTTGGGTTCGGCTATGGCTACACCTTC

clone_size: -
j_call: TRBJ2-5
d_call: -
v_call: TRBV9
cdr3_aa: CASSVVGGEGQETQYF
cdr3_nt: TGTGCCAGCAGCGTAGTCGGGGGAGAGGGCCAAGAGACCCAGTACTTC

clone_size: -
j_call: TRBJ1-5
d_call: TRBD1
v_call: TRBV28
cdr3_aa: CASRHPDPGTANQPQHF
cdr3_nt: TGTGCCAGCAGGCATCCAGATCCCGGGACAGCCAATCAGCCCCAGCATTTT

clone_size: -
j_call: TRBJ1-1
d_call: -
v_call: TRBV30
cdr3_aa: CAWSATSGQLNTEAFF
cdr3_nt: TGTGCCTGGAGTGCCACATCTGGCCAGTTGAACACTGAAGCTTTCTTT

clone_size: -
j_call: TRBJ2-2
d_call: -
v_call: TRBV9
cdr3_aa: CASSVGLDFTGELFF
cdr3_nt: TGTGCCAGCAGCGTAGGCCTAGATTTCACCGGGGAGCTGTTTTTT

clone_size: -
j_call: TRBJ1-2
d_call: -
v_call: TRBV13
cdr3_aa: CASSFRQARYGYTF
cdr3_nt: TGTGCCAGCAGCTTCCGACAGGCCCGCTATGGCTACACCTTC

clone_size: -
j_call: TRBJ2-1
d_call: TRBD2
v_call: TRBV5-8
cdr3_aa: CASSLGLAGANEQFF
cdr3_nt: TGTGCCAGCAGCTTGGGACTAGCGGGGGCCAATGAGCAGTTCTTC

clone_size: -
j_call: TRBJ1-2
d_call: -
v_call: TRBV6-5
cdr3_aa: CASRPAPAYGYTF
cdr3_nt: TGTGCCAGCAGACCCGCGCCTGCCTATGGCTACACCTTC